These 22 T cell receptor beta chains were all obtained from the same sample, sequenced in a study of T cell repertoires in cytomegalovirus infection. TCRdb reprocessed the reads with MiXCR, giving one entry per CDR3 protein. The repertoire holds 100,000 to 150,000 distinct CDR3 sequences, with less than 9.5% as singletons. Source material: PBMCs. The receptors come from a human donor in good health (CMV status not recorded). Some clones in this sample may be carry-over from other donors' samples.

Many counts were recorded for this clonotype. This chain links TRBV6-5 with TRBJ2-7, with 8 bases lining up with TRBD2. Looked up from germline, CDR1 is MNHEY and CDR2 is SVGAGI. The length of the CDR3 is 15 residues. J gave up 0 bases and V 5 bases, and 6 bases lay outside the gene matches. The CDR3 protein is CASSLYSGASYEQYF. Written as DNA, the CDR3 is TGTGCCAGCAGTCTCTATAGCGGGGCCTCCTACGAGCAGTACTTC.

This clonotype was seen repeatedly, ten times or more. V gene TRBV5-5 combines with J gene TRBJ2-1; the D is unclear. V dropped 0 bases and J dropped 16 bases, with 8 bases sitting between them. The CDR3 contains 10 residues. Germline-derived CDR1 and CDR2 are SGHKS and YYEKEE (reference sequence). CDR3: CASSLEVSFF. CDR3 coding DNA: TGTGCCAGCAGCTTGGAGGTTAGTTTCTTC.

In its sample, this clonotype was seen a few times. The chain joins TRBV20-1 to TRBJ2-1; possibly TRBD2 for D (6 bases). The CDR3 spans 14 residues. The V end was cut by 2 bases, the J end by 9 bases, with 17 bases between. Germline loops: CDR1 DFQATT, CDR2 SNEGSKA (reference sequence). The DNA for the CDR3 is TGCAGTGCTAGAATGACTACTAGCACCGGTGAGCAGTTCTTC. This codes for CSARMTTSTGEQFF.

A few counts support this clonotype. The V call is TRBV29-1, the J call TRBJ2-3; no clear D. The CDR3 loop spans 12 amino acids. From germline, CDR1 is SQVTM and CDR2 ANQGSEA. Trimming took off 3 bases at V and 1 base at J, with 5 bases between the two ends. The CDR3 region has the DNA TGCAGCGTTGATGAAGGCACAGATACGCAGTATTTT. Its protein is CSVDEGTDTQYF.

This clonotype was seen at least ten times. The chain carries TRBV7-2 and TRBJ1-1, with 7 bases identical to TRBD1. Trimming took 6 bases from V and 7 from J; bases not matched to a gene: 8. The CDR3 has 13 residues. The V gene's germline CDR1 is SGHTA and CDR2 FQGNSA. The DNA for the CDR3 is TGTGCCAGCAGGTTTAGGACAGGCGTTGAAGCTTTCTTT. Its protein product is CASRFRTGVEAFF.

This clonotype was seen at least ten times. The chain is built from TRBV25-1 and TRBJ2-4; TRBD1 aligns across 11 bases. This CDR3 region has 14 residues. Germline values: CDR1 MGHDK, CDR2 SYGVNS. Trimming at V came to 5 bases and at J to 8 bases, leaving 5 bases not matched to a gene. CDR3 sequence (DNA): TGTGCCAGCAGTAGGACAGGGGGCGCAGACATTCAGTACTTC. It specifies CASSRTGGADIQYF.

In its sample, this clonotype was seen a few times. The CDR3 is CATGQGGSTDTQYF. The DNA for the CDR3 is TGTGCCACCGGCCAGGGTGGCAGCACAGATACGCAGTATTTT. This rearrangement joins TRBV10-3 to TRBJ2-3; a weak D match, TRBD1 (5 bases). The CDR3 length is 14 residues. V lost 10 bases and J 0 bases, leaving 14 bases between the germline ends. CDR1 is ENHRY, CDR2 SYGVKD, per germline.

This clonotype was counted many times. The V call is TRBV3-1, the J call TRBJ2-1; TRBD1 agrees at 11 bases. The CDR3 runs to 15 residues. V was pared by 4 bases and J by 4 bases, with 3 bases of the junction left unmatched. Germline CDR1 reads LGHDT; CDR2 reads YNNKEL (reference sequence). The CDR3 DNA follows: TGTGCCAGCAGCCCCGGACAGGGGGCTTACAATGAGCAGTTCTTC. Amino acids: CASSPGQGAYNEQFF.

The chain recombines TRBV29-1 with TRBJ2-2; D is unresolved. CDR3 size: 14 residues. Germline CDR1 reads SQVTM; CDR2 reads ANQGSEA. V was clipped by 6 bases and J by 5 bases, with 16 bases between them. CDR3 nucleotide sequence: TGCAGCGTCGATCTGAGGCCCGGGACCGGGGAGCTGTTTTTT. It is translated as CSVDLRPGTGELFF.

The CDR3 is CASSRSTGDTEAFF. The CDR3 region has the DNA TGTGCCAGCTCACGCTCGACAGGGGACACTGAAGCTTTCTTT. This chain uses TRBV18 with TRBJ1-1; 8 nucleotides match TRBD1. Germline V gene lookup returns CDR1 KGHSH and CDR2 LQKENI. The CDR3 has 14 residues. Losses at the gene ends were 4 bases for V and 3 bases for J; bases not matched to a gene: 4. Full variable domain (missing parts from reference TRBV18 and TRBJ1-1): NAGVMQNPRHLVRRRGQEARLRCSPMKGHSHVYWYRQLPEEGLKFMVYLQKENIIDESGMPKERFSAEFPKEGPSILRIQQVVRGDSAAYFCASSRSTGDTEAFFGQGTRLTVV.

The rearrangement links TRBV2 to TRBJ1-5; D might be TRBD1 (5 bases). The CDR3 length is 14 residues. Trimming shortened V by 11 bases and J by 3 bases, and 17 bases separated the two germline ends. Germline V gene sequence: CDR1 SNHLY, CDR2 FYNNEI. The CDR3 spells CAGALGGINQPQHF. The CDR3 region has the DNA TGTGCCGGGGCCTTAGGCGGAATCAATCAGCCCCAGCATTTT.

V usage is TRBV20-1 and J usage is TRBJ1-1, with a tentative D call TRBD1 (6 bases). Germline loops: CDR1 DFQATT, CDR2 SNEGSKA (reference sequence). The CDR3 runs to 11 residues. The DNA for the CDR3 is TGCAGGGGGGGGCGAGGCACTGAAGCTTTCTTT. Encoded protein: CRGGRGTEAFF.

This clonotype was detected ten times or more. The chain combines TRBV7-2 with TRBJ2-3, with 7 positions matching TRBD2. CDR3 size: 15 residues. Trimming took 10 bases from V and 1 from J; bases not matched to a gene: 11. Per germline, CDR1 SGHTA and CDR2 FQGNSA. The DNA for the CDR3 is TGTGCCACCGCCAGCGGGGCATGGGGCACAGATACGCAGTATTTT. It codes for CATASGAWGTDTQYF.

This clonotype was seen repeatedly, ten times or more. CDR3 coding DNA: TGTGCCAGCAGCTTAGCGCTCTCAGGCTATGGCTACACCTTC. Residues: CASSLALSGYGYTF. The chain is built from TRBV7-2 and TRBJ1-2; D is unresolved. V dropped 0 bases and J dropped 4 bases, with 9 bases sitting between them. The CDR3 sequence is 14 residues long. The germline CDR1 and CDR2 sequences are SGHTA and FQGNSA.

At least ten counts were recorded for this clonotype. The chain has TRBV6-2 or TRBV6-3 and TRBJ2-7, with a weak D call TRBD1 (6 bases). The CDR3 runs 12 residues. Germline V gives CDR1 MNHEY, CDR2 SVGEGT. V was clipped by 10 bases and J by 0 bases, with 10 bases between them. The CDR3 sequence: CATETGSYEQYF. CDR3 DNA sequence: TGTGCCACCGAGACAGGCTCCTACGAGCAGTACTTC.

V is TRBV29-1 and J is TRBJ1-1, with D possibly TRBD1 on 5 matching bases. V was clipped by 1 base and J by 2 bases, with 14 bases between them. CDR1 is SQVTM, CDR2 ANQGSEA, per germline. The CDR3 is 15 residues long. CDR3 in amino acids: CSVEGVYGANTEAFF. The CDR3, as DNA: TGCAGCGTTGAAGGGGTATACGGGGCTAACACTGAAGCTTTCTTT.

This clonotype came up many times. The V call is TRBV7-2, the J call TRBJ2-5; 8 nucleotides align to TRBD2. The trim removed 5 bases at V and 5 bases at J, leaving 13 bases unmatched. From germline, CDR1 is SGHTA and CDR2 FQGNSA. The CDR3 length is 16 residues. The DNA of the CDR3 is TGTGCCAGCAGCATCTTGGGACGGGGGGGCCCCGAGACCCAGTACTTC. It encodes CASSILGRGGPETQYF.

This clonotype was counted ten times or more. The V and J genes are TRBV7-9 and TRBJ2-7, with D possibly matching TRBD2 (6 bases). CDR3 size: 18 residues. The ends were cut back, 5 bases at V and 2 bases at J, with 25 bases in the middle. CDR1 SEHNR and CDR2 FQNEAQ come from the germline V gene (reference sequence). The CDR3 coding sequence is TGTGCCAGCAGCAGCCTTGGGGCTAGTCGAGGGAGGACCTACGAGCAGTACTTC. Protein sequence: CASSSLGASRGRTYEQYF.

This clonotype was seen a handful of times. The chain uses TRBV4-1 and TRBJ2-7; 7 bases match TRBD1. The CDR3 has 17 residues. Germline V lookup: CDR1 MGHRA, CDR2 YSYEKL. V lost 0 bases and J lost 2; bases outside the gene matches: 10. This CDR3 is CASSQDPSDRSAYEQYF. The CDR3 DNA reads as TGCGCCAGCAGCCAAGACCCGTCGGACAGGAGCGCCTACGAGCAGTACTTC.

This clonotype came up many times. This chain connects TRBV29-1 to TRBJ2-5; D perhaps matches TRBD1 (5 bases). Germline CDR1 reads SQVTM; CDR2 reads ANQGSEA. This CDR3 region has 15 residues. Between the trimmed V and J ends, which lost 0 bases and 4 bases, there was a span of 15 bases. As DNA, the CDR3 is TGCAGCGTTGAAGATTTCGTCAGGGCCTCAGAGACCCAGTACTTC. This encodes CSVEDFVRASETQYF.

The chain combines TRBV7-9 with TRBJ1-2; tentatively, D is TRBD1 (5 bases). The germline V gene encodes CDR1 SEHNR and CDR2 FQNEAQ (reference sequence). The V and J ends lost 3 bases and 7 bases respectively, with 15 bases between them. The CDR3 length is 14 residues. The CDR3 DNA is TGTGCCAGCAGCTTCCCTGACAGCCGGGCTGGCTACACCTTC. Translating gives CASSFPDSRAGYTF.

The genes are TRBV20-1 and TRBJ2-7; D is ambiguous. V dropped 3 bases and J dropped 2 bases, with 11 bases sitting between them. The CDR3 runs to 13 residues. Looked up from germline, CDR1 is DFQATT and CDR2 is SNEGSKA (reference sequence). The CDR3 protein is CSASRQAAYEQYF. CDR3 bases: TGCAGTGCTAGCAGGCAGGCCGCCTACGAGCAGTACTTC.